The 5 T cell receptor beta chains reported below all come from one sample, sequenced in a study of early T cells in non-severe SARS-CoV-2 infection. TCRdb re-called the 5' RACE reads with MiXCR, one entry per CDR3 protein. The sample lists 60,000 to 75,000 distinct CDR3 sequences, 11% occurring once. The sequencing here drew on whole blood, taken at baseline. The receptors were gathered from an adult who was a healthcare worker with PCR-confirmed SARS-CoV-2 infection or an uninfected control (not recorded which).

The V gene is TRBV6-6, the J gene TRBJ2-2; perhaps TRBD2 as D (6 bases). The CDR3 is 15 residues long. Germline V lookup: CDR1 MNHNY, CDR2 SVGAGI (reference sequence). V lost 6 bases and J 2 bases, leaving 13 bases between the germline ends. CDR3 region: CASRGTGRNTGELFF. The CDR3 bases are TGTGCCAGCAGGGGAACCGGGAGAAACACCGGGGAGCTGTTTTTT.

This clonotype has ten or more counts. CDR3 protein: CASSADFPSRVPKTQYF. For the CDR3, the DNA is TGTGCCAGCAGCGCTGACTTTCCGTCTCGGGTCCCCAAGACCCAGTACTTC. The V call is TRBV5-4, the J call TRBJ2-5; D ambiguous. Trimming removed 4 bases at V and 6 bases at J, with 25 bases between. This CDR3 comprises 17 residues. Germline V gene sequence: CDR1 SGHNT, CDR2 YYREEE (reference sequence).

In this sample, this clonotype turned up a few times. The CDR3 coding sequence is TGTGCCATCAGTGTGAACTCCTACAATGAGCAGTTCTTC. The encoded protein is CAISVNSYNEQFF. This sequence joins TRBV10-3 and TRBJ2-1; D gene unclear. Germline assignment: CDR1 ENHRY and CDR2 SYGVKD. CDR3 length: 13 residues. V lost 4 bases and J 0 bases, leaving 4 bases between the germline ends.

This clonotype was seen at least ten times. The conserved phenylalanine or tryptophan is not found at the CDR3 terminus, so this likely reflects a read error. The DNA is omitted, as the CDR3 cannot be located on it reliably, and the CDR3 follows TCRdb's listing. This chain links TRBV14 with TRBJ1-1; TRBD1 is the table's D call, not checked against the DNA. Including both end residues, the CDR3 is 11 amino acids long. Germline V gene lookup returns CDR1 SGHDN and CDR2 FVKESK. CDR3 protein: CASSHSMRDPG.

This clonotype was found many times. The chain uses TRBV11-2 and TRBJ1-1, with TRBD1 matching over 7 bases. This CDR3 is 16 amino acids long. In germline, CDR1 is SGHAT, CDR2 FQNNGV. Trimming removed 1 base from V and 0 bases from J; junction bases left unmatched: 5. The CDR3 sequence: CASSLGAGTVNTEAFF. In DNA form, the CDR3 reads TGTGCCAGCAGCTTAGGGGCCGGGACAGTGAACACTGAAGCTTTCTTT. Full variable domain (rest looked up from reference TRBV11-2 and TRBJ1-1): EAGVAQSPRYKIIEKRQSVAFWCNPISGHATLYWYQQILGQGPKLLIQFQNNGVVDDSQLPKDRFSAERLKGVDSTLKIQPAKLEDSAVYLCASSLGAGTVNTEAFFGQGTRLTVV.